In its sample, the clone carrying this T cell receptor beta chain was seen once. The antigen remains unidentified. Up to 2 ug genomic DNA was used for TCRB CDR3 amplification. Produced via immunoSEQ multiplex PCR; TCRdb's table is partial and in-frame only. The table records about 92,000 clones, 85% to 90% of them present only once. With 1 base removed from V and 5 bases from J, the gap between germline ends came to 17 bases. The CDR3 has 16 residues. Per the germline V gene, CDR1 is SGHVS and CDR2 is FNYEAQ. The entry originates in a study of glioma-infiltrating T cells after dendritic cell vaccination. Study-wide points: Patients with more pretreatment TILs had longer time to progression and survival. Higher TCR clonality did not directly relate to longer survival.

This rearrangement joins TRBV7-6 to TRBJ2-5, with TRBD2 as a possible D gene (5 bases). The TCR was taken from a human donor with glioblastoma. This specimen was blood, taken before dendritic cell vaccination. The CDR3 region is CASSLVSRADWETQYF. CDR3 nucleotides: TGTGCCAGCAGCTTAGTCTCGAGGGCCGATTGGGAGACCCAGTACTTC.